This T cell receptor beta chain was recovered during a study of OX40 agonist ivuxolimab in advanced cancers. As for the study in general: Participants could have had prior anti-PD-1, anti-PD-L1 or anti-CTLA-4 therapy, and around 40% had some. Study findings and constraints: With doses of 0.1 to 3.0 mg/kg, CD4+ and CD8+ blood T cells had undergone clonal expansion by week 6. Some nonresponders also had low normalized T-cell clonal expansion.

V lost 2 bases and J lost 3; bases outside the gene matches: 4. This CDR3 is 14 amino acids long. CDR1 is WSHSY, CDR2 SAAADI, per germline. In regard to this clone: Its specificity is not known.

Profiling relied on immunoSEQ multiplex PCR, and the TCRdb table lists in-frame clones only, not all of them. The profile shows about 7,300 clones, 75% to 90% of them singletons. The chain links TRBV10-2 to TRBJ2-7, with 7 bases aligning to TRBD1. Sequencing was performed on CD4+ or CD8+ T cells sorted from blood, taken in a trial of the OX40 agonist ivuxolimab. This TCR was recovered from an adult with an advanced solid tumor such as melanoma, head and neck, liver or kidney cancer. The chain's CDR3 is CASSEARDSYEQYF. DNA of the CDR3: TGCGCCAGCAGTGAGGCCCGGGACAGCTACGAGCAGTACTTC.